Following are 18 T cell receptor beta chains from one sample sequenced in a study of blood T cell repertoires in COVID-19. Only in-frame clones appear in the TCRdb table, and some are missing; sequencing was by immunoSEQ multiplex PCR. The sample shows over 200,000 clones, roughly four fifths of them seen only once. Sequenced sample: peripheral blood. Source of these receptors: a woman aged 80 or over with COVID-19, enrolled during active disease.

The V call is TRBV28, the J call TRBJ2-7; 8 nucleotides match TRBD1. Germline CDR1 reads MDHEN; CDR2 reads SYDVKM. This CDR3 contains 15 residues. V shed 1 base, J shed 3 bases, and the junction held 5 bases outside the gene matches. The CDR3 sequence: CASSLSAGGSYEQYF. The CDR3 bases are TGTGCCAGCAGTTTATCGGCAGGGGGCAGCTACGAGCAGTACTTC.

The chain carries TRBV5-4 and TRBJ1-1; D may be TRBD1 (6 bases). Per the germline V gene, CDR1 is SGHNT and CDR2 is YYREEE (reference sequence). The CDR3 has 16 residues. The V and J ends lost 5 bases and 1 base respectively, with 18 bases between them. The CDR3 DNA sequence: TGTGCCAGCAGTCCTCTCGCCGGGACACAGAACACTGAAGCTTTCTTT. Its translation: CASSPLAGTQNTEAFF.

This clone was found once. An end of the junction does not agree with germline; a read error may underlie this. The chain employs TRBV7-7 and TRBJ2-5; TRBD2 agrees at 7 bases. The CDR3 sequence is 15 residues long. The germline V gene has CDR1 SSHAT and CDR2 FNYEAQ (reference sequence). CDR3 sequence: CASSFNPTSPETQYF. The CDR3 DNA reads TGTGCTAGCAGCTTCAACCCGACTAGCCCGGAGACCCAGTACTTC.

J is TRBJ1-2 and V is TRBV24-1; the D is unclear. The CDR3 extends over 12 amino acids. Trimming left V 1 base short and J 7 bases short, with 6 bases between. Germline CDR1 is KGHDR and CDR2 is SFDVKD. The CDR3 DNA follows: TGTGCCACCAGTGATTTTGAGGGTGGCTACACCTTC. Translated, it gives CATSDFEGGYTF.

This sequence joins TRBV7-8 and TRBJ2-7; possible D gene TRBD2, 5 bases. Trimming pared 5 bases from V and 7 bases from J, leaving 15 bases between. The length of the CDR3 is 13 residues. Germline V gene sequence: CDR1 SGHVS, CDR2 FQNEAQ. The CDR3: CASSPLVRDEQYF. CDR3 nucleotide sequence: TGTGCCAGCAGCCCGTTAGTCCGGGATGAGCAGTACTTC.

The chain is built from TRBV11-2 and TRBJ1-1; D is possibly TRBD1 (6 bases). Germline CDR1 SGHAT, CDR2 FQNNGV. With 1 base removed from V and 2 bases from J, the gap between germline ends came to 11 bases. The CDR3 covers 15 residues. CDR3 bases: TGTGCCAGCAGCTTAGGACAGGTCCAAAACACTGAAGCTTTCTTT. Translating it yields CASSLGQVQNTEAFF.

The chain has TRBV18 and TRBJ1-1; TRBD1 matches at 8 bases. Germline-derived CDR1 and CDR2 are KGHSH and LQKENI. V lost 3 bases and J lost 1; bases outside the gene matches: 7. The CDR3 is 16 amino acids. The CDR3, as DNA: TGTGCCAGCTCACCCCCAGGGACAGGCCGGAACACTGAAGCTTTCTTT. The encoded protein is CASSPPGTGRNTEAFF.

CDR3 amino acids: CASSEPGQGFGYTF. In DNA form, the CDR3 reads TGTGCCAGCAGTGAACCGGGACAGGGTTTTGGCTACACCTTC. This chain joins TRBV6-1 and TRBJ1-2; 9 nucleotides line up with TRBD1. This CDR3 contains 14 residues. From germline, CDR1 is MNHNS and CDR2 SASEGT. V was pared by 2 bases and J by 7 bases, with 5 bases of the junction left unmatched.

The V call is TRBV27, the J call TRBJ1-6; the D gene is possibly TRBD1 (5 bases). Germline loops: CDR1 MNHEY, CDR2 SMNVEV (reference sequence). The CDR3 contains 15 residues. V dropped 2 bases and J dropped 9 bases, with 14 bases sitting between them. CDR3 region: CASSLGVGAGSPLHF. The CDR3 DNA follows: TGTGCCAGCAGTTTAGGAGTAGGGGCAGGTTCACCCCTCCACTTT.

V gene TRBV11-2 combines with J gene TRBJ2-3, with D perhaps TRBD2 (6 bases). This CDR3 region has 16 residues. V was shortened by 1 base and J by 0 bases, with 11 bases between the two germline ends. Germline CDR1 is SGHAT and CDR2 is FQNNGV. CDR3 nucleotides: TGTGCCAGCAGCTTAGGATTAGCGGAAAGCACAGATACGCAGTATTTT. Amino acids: CASSLGLAESTDTQYF.

This clone showed up just once. The chain carries TRBV24-1 and TRBJ2-5, with 8 bases fitting TRBD2. In germline, CDR1 is KGHDR, CDR2 SFDVKD. Trimming took 4 bases from V and 5 from J; bases not matched to a gene: 14. CDR3 size: 17 residues. CDR3 in amino acids: CATSDRSGTSLSETQYF. The CDR3 DNA reads TGTGCCACCAGTGACCGTTCCGGGACTAGTTTATCGGAGACCCAGTACTTC.

In this sample, this clone turned up a few times. The chain recombines TRBV4-1 with TRBJ1-1; D not certain. Trimming shortened V by 0 bases and J by 4 bases, and 9 bases separated the two germline ends. This CDR3 is built from 14 residues. Germline V CDR1 and CDR2: MGHRA, YSYEKL. The CDR3 sequence is CASSQEAEGTEAFF. CDR3 nucleotides: TGCGCCAGCAGCCAAGAGGCAGAGGGCACTGAAGCTTTCTTT.

This clone was found once. The rearrangement uses TRBV28 and TRBJ1-2, with 7 bases aligning to TRBD1. Trimming cost V 7 bases and J 8 bases; bases outside gene matches: 7. The CDR3 length is 12 residues. Looked up from germline, CDR1 is MDHEN and CDR2 is SYDVKM. CDR3 sequence: CASIGTERGYTF. The CDR3 nucleotides read TGTGCCAGCATAGGGACAGAGCGAGGCTACACCTTC.

J is TRBJ1-6 and V is TRBV9; D remains unclear. The CDR3 consists of 14 residues. Germline V CDR1 and CDR2: SGDLS, YYNGEE. V dropped 5 bases and J dropped 6 bases, with 12 bases sitting between them. The CDR3 loop reads CASSIQSGNSPLHF. The CDR3 DNA is TGTGCCAGCAGTATCCAGTCGGGTAATTCACCCCTCCACTTT.

This sequence joins TRBV6-5 and TRBJ1-6; TRBD1 agrees at 8 bases. Germline V CDR1 and CDR2: MNHEY, SVGAGI. J was trimmed by 11 bases and V by 6 bases; bases with no gene match: 9. This CDR3 has 14 residues. The CDR3 coding sequence is TGTGCCAGCAGAGTACAGGGGGGTATTGCACCCCTCCACTTT. Translated: CASRVQGGIAPLHF.

The rearrangement uses TRBV19 and TRBJ1-1; D gene unclear. The V and J ends lost 7 bases and 2 bases respectively, with 11 bases between them. The CDR3 runs to 13 residues. Germline V lookup: CDR1 LNHDA, CDR2 SQIVND (reference sequence). CDR3 nucleotides: TGTGCCAGTAAGGAACAGTACAACACTGAAGCTTTCTTT. This encodes CASKEQYNTEAFF.

The V and J genes are TRBV3-1 (or the pseudogene TRBV3-2) and TRBJ2-7, with unresolved D. Germline V gene sequence: CDR1 LGHDT, CDR2 YNNKEL (reference sequence). The CDR3 sequence is 11 residues long. The V and J ends lost 5 bases and 3 bases respectively, with 5 bases between them. The CDR3 is CASSNSYEQYF. The CDR3 DNA sequence: TGTGCCAGCAGCAACAGCTACGAGCAGTACTTC.

The chain is built from TRBV3-1 (or the pseudogene TRBV3-2) and TRBJ1-5; 8 positions match TRBD1. J was trimmed by 7 bases and V by 4 bases; bases with no gene match: 6. The CDR3 consists of 14 residues. Germline-derived CDR1 and CDR2 are LGHDT and YNNKEL (reference sequence). The CDR3 nucleotides are TGTGCCAGCAGCCTTGGACAGGGACGGCAGCCCCAGCATTTT. It codes for CASSLGQGRQPQHF.